These 14 T cell receptor beta chains were all obtained from the same sample, sequenced in a study of cytomegalovirus exposure and HLA in healthy donors. Researchers ran the PCR with 60 Vbeta and 13 Jbeta primers. The data were produced by immunoSEQ multiplex PCR, yet TCRdb's version contains in-frame clones alone and is incomplete. Of about 92,000 clones listed, roughly 80% are singletons. The sample was PBMCs. All receptors derive from a girl aged 2 to 9 in good health and CMV-seropositive.

This sequence joins TRBV28 and TRBJ1-2; TRBD1 matches at 7 bases. Germline CDR1 and CDR2: MDHEN and SYDVKM. The CDR3 is made up of 12 amino acids. The V segment lost 5 bases and the J segment 8 bases; nucleotides outside the gene matches: 5. Here the CDR3 reads CASSRQGRGYTF. DNA for the CDR3: TGTGCCAGCAGTAGACAGGGTAGGGGCTACACCTTC.

The chain employs TRBV7-2 and TRBJ1-1, with D perhaps matching TRBD1 (6 bases). This CDR3 has 14 amino acids. Germline loops: CDR1 SGHTA, CDR2 FQGNSA. Trimming stripped 2 bases from V and 8 bases from J, with 15 bases between. The CDR3 sequence is CASSLQGIIIEAFF. The CDR3 DNA is TGTGCCAGCAGCTTACAGGGGATAATAATCGAAGCTTTCTTT.

The chain uses TRBV5-1 and TRBJ2-7; 7 bases agree with TRBD2. Unmatched junction bases numbered 19, after V lost 1 base and J lost 6 bases. CDR1 SGHRS and CDR2 YFSETQ come from the germline V gene. The CDR3 loop spans 18 amino acids. The CDR3 is CASSLRPQSGTVDPEQYF. CDR3 in DNA: TGCGCCAGCAGCTTGAGGCCCCAGAGCGGGACTGTGGACCCCGAGCAGTACTTC.

This clone has only one observation. The rearrangement links TRBV30 to TRBJ2-2, with 15 positions matching TRBD2. This CDR3 comprises 17 residues. In germline, CDR1 is GTSNPN, CDR2 SVGIG (reference sequence). Trimming at V came to 3 bases and at J to 4 bases, leaving 6 bases not matched to a gene. CDR3 in amino acids: CAWRGLAGGFGTGELFF. The CDR3 region has the DNA TGTGCCTGGAGAGGACTAGCGGGAGGGTTCGGCACCGGGGAGCTGTTTTTT.

This clone has only a few counts. The rearrangement uses TRBV6-4 and TRBJ2-2; 11 bases map to TRBD1. The V gene's germline CDR1 is MRHNA and CDR2 SNTAGT. The CDR3 is 15 residues long. V was clipped by 2 bases and J by 4 bases; unmatched bases: 0. The CDR3 here is CASSDGTGGTGELFF. In DNA, the CDR3 is TGTGCCAGCAGTGACGGGACAGGGGGCACCGGGGAGCTGTTTTTT.

This clone was detected only once. The chain employs TRBV29-1 and TRBJ2-5, with D perhaps matching TRBD2 (5 bases). The CDR3 covers 15 residues. Germline V gene sequence: CDR1 SQVTM, CDR2 ANQGSEA. Trimming shortened V by 7 bases and J by 2 bases, and 20 bases separated the two germline ends. Here the CDR3 reads CSGTESLRAQETQYF. The DNA of the CDR3 is TGCAGCGGAACGGAATCATTGCGGGCTCAAGAGACCCAGTACTTC.

The chain uses TRBV7-9 and TRBJ2-5, with a weak D call TRBD1 (5 bases). Germline CDR1 is SEHNR and CDR2 is FQNEAQ (reference sequence). This CDR3 contains 15 residues. V lost 5 bases and J 0 bases, leaving 13 bases between the germline ends. The CDR3 spells CASSRSETDQETQYF. In DNA, the CDR3 is TGTGCCAGCAGCCGGTCGGAGACAGACCAAGAGACCCAGTACTTC.

The chain uses TRBV19 and TRBJ2-7, with 9 bases that match TRBD2. Trimming at V came to 4 bases and at J to 0 bases, leaving 4 bases not matched to a gene. CDR1 and CDR2 from the germline V gene are LNHDA and SQIVND (reference sequence). This CDR3 has 15 residues. In DNA form, the CDR3 reads TGTGCCAGTAGTAAGGGTAGCGGGAGCTCCTACGAGCAGTACTTC. Protein: CASSKGSGSSYEQYF.

This chain uses TRBV6-5 with TRBJ1-5; D might be TRBD1 (5 bases). CDR1 MNHEY and CDR2 SVGAGI come from the germline V gene. V was clipped by 6 bases and J by 7 bases, with 13 bases between them. This CDR3 contains 13 residues. CDR3 sequence: CASRGWGDQPQHF. The CDR3 DNA reads as TGTGCCAGCAGGGGGTGGGGGGACCAGCCCCAGCATTTT.

This clone was detected only a few times. This sequence joins TRBV5-5 and TRBJ1-1; D gene uncertain. The V gene lost 5 bases and the J gene lost 2 bases, with 7 bases spanning the gap. CDR3 length equals 12 residues. CDR1 and CDR2 (germline): SGHKS, YYEKEE (reference sequence). Here the CDR3 DNA reads TGTGCCAGCAGTCACAGTAACACTGAAGCTTTCTTT. This encodes CASSHSNTEAFF.

In this sample, this clone turned up a few times. This chain joins TRBV7-2 and TRBJ1-3, with TRBD1 matching over 8 bases. This CDR3 spans 15 amino acids. Germline V gene lookup returns CDR1 SGHTA and CDR2 FQGNSA. The V segment lost 5 bases and the J segment 2 bases; nucleotides outside the gene matches: 5. Written as DNA, the CDR3 is TGTGCCAGCAGCCTATCACAGGGGGCTGGAAACACCATATATTTT. It yields the protein CASSLSQGAGNTIYF.

The genes are TRBV11-2 and TRBJ2-7; D is unresolved. V shed 1 base and J shed 0 bases, with 13 bases lying between them. The germline V gene has CDR1 SGHAT and CDR2 FQNNGV. CDR3 length: 16 residues. The CDR3 sequence: CASSLVGVDLSYEQYF. DNA of the CDR3: TGTGCCAGCAGCTTAGTCGGAGTTGATCTCTCCTACGAGCAGTACTTC.

The V gene is TRBV10-1, the J gene TRBJ2-3; TRBD2 is a possible D gene (5 bases). The CDR3 is made up of 13 amino acids. The V gene lost 0 bases and the J gene lost 9 bases, with 10 bases spanning the gap. Germline V lookup: CDR1 WNHNN, CDR2 SYGVQD (reference sequence). CDR3 sequence: CASSESVRGTQYF. DNA of the CDR3: TGCGCCAGCAGTGAGTCAGTCCGAGGGACGCAGTATTTT.

The rearrangement joins TRBV12-5 to TRBJ2-3; D possibly corresponds to TRBD2 (6 bases). Per germline, CDR1 LGHNT and CDR2 FRNRAP. The length of the CDR3 is 14 residues. The V gene lost 5 bases and the J gene lost 4 bases, with 13 bases spanning the gap. The CDR3 DNA reads TGTGCTAGTGGTCCCGGGACTTCTTCAGATACGCAGTATTTT. Amino acid sequence: CASGPGTSSDTQYF.